This TCR beta chain was found in a study of metastatic and nonmetastatic thyroid tumors. Whole-study context: Patients with malignant and benign thyroid disease provided blood and tumor or nodule tissue, whose repertoires were compared. Findings and limits, study-wide: It was reportedly found that TCR beta diversity was significantly higher in malignant thyroid tumors than in benign nodules, a difference seen in both blood and tumor samples.

In the original analysis: What underpinned the distant-metastasis classifier for papillary thyroid cancer was the set of CDR3 differences across clinicopathological groups. TCRdb reassembled clones from the PCR reads with MiXCR. TCRdb, rather than the study authors, made the V and J calls. Among roughly 57,000 clones listed, roughly 20% were seen once. This clone was found a few times. Its antigen is unknown. None of the patients had undergone any treatment ahead of thyroid surgery. CDR3 length equals 14 residues. V gave up 6 bases and J gave up 7 bases, with 15 bases separating them. This TCR derives from a female donor with papillary thyroid cancer or a benign thyroid nodule (not recorded which). Some clones in this sample may be carry-over from other donors' samples. Source material: blood. This chain joins TRBV12-3 or TRBV12-4 and TRBJ2-2; D uncertain. CDR3 coding DNA: TGTGCCAGCAGCCACTCCTGGGCCAACGGGGAGCTGTTTTTT. Its translation is CASSHSWANGELFF.